This TCR beta chain was captured in a study of vaccination effects on CD4 cells after COVID-19. With the ViraFEST assay, the study expanded antigen-specific CD4+ T cells using viral peptide pools, then sequenced them. CD4+ T cell isolation took place after 10 days of culture. Two doses of either BNT162b2 or mRNA-1273 were given to each participant. Half the medium was replaced with IL-2 medium on days 3 and 7. The CDR3 covers 16 residues. CDR1 is LGHDT and CDR2 is YNNKEL in the germline V gene (reference sequence). The J segment lost 3 bases and the V segment lost 8 bases, leaving 12 bases of the junction unmatched. Measured with immunoSEQ multiplex PCR; TCRdb has only the in-frame clones, and not every one. The data show tens of thousands of clones, around 74% seen once. In its sample, this clone was seen once. What it recognizes is unknown.

The chain links TRBV3-1 (or the pseudogene TRBV3-2) to TRBJ2-3, with 9 bases matching TRBD2. This clonotype was obtained from a human donor who received a COVID-19 vaccine. Source: CD4+ T cells from PBMCs cultured with HCoV-OC43 spike peptides, taken after COVID-19 vaccination. Subset meaning: HCoV-OC43 spike overlapping peptide pool stimulation. Here the CDR3 reads CASQGLAGRLTDTQYF. The CDR3 region has the DNA TGTGCCAGCCAAGGGCTAGCGGGGAGATTAACAGATACGCAGTATTTT.